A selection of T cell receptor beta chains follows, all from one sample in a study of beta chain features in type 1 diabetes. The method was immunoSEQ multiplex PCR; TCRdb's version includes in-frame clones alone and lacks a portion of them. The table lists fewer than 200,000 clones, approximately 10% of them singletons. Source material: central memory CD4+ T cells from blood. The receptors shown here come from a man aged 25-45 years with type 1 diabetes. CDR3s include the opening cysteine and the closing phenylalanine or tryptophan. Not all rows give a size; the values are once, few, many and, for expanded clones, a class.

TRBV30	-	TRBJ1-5	CAWSLGTGDQPQHF
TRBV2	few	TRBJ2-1	CASSPGTSPYNEQFF
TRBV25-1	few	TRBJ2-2	CASSPYRELFF
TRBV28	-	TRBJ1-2	CASSLPIQGTGYTF
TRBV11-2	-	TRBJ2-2	CASSSVTGAGELFF
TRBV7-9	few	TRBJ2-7	CASSLGGQDSYEQYF
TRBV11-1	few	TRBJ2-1	CASSPGTEYNEQFF
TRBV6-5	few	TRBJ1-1	CASTNKATVDTEAFF
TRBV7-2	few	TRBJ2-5	CASSHRTGGETQYF
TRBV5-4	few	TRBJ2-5	CASRNWGGQETQYF
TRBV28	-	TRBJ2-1	CASSLPGQGRGEQFF
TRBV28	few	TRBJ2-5	CASSPTRTGGVETQYF
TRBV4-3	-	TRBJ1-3	CASSQEGQAGNTIYF
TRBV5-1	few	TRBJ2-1	CASSLEAGPQFF
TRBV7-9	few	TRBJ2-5	CASSSQDRAETQYF
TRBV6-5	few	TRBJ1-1	CASTPRGRRGTEAFF
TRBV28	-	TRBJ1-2	CASSINYGYTF
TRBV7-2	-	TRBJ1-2	CASSPQANYGYTF
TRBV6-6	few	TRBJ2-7	CASTLVTGTGAYEQYF
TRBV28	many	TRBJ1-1	CASKLRTAEAFF
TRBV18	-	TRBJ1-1	CASSSTGQEAFF
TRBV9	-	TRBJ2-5	CASSSGETQYF
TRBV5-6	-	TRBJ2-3	CASSLGRTGHPDTQYF
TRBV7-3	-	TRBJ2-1	CASSFPGGPQFF
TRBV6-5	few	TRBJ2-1	CASSYFASGRASEQFF
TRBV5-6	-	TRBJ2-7	CASSLGPTGRGTRYEQYF
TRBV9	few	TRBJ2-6	CASNPGTTGANVLTF
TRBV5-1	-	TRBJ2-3	CASSLGSGTTDTQYF
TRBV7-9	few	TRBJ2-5	CASSFSIRQETQYF
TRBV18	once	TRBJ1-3	CASSPRTSGNTIYF
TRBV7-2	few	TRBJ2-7	CASSPLSEQYF
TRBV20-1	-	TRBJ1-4	CSASEEKLFF
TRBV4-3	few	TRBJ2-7	CASSQDIVRQESSYEQYF